This T cell receptor (beta chain) was sequenced during a study of Graves' ophthalmopathy and Graves' hyperthyroidism (dated by TCRdb to the late 2010s). Regarding the research as a whole: Peripheral blood samples were taken at the time of initial diagnosis, before any treatment was given. The study used signatures of the TCR beta repertoire to tell Graves' ophthalmopathy apart from Graves' hyperthyroidism and to predict which patients would progress to ophthalmopathy. In total, under 150 blood samples were TCR-sequenced: 40 to 45 ophthalmopathy, approximately 75 hyperthyroidism and around 17 hyperthyroidism-to-ophthalmopathy patients. To explore V-J signatures distinguishing ophthalmopathy from hyperthyroidism, a discovery set of 100 or so patients (fewer than 45 ophthalmopathy, roughly 60 stable hyperthyroidism) was enrolled. For independent validation, a separate cohort was made up of approximately 19 hyperthyroidism patients plus 17 patients who later progressed from hyperthyroidism to ophthalmopathy. In about six hyperthyroidism patients, T-cell repertoires of thyroid tissue and blood were compared. Following sample collection, hyperthyroidism patients were given methimazole at a starting dose of 30 mg daily, and ophthalmopathy patients were given high-dose intravenous methylprednisolone. The 100 discovery patients were randomly split 7:3 into training and test sets.

For repertoire sequencing, TCR beta CDR3 regions were amplified from RNA transcripts. HTBI primers and the Qiagen OneStep RT-PCR kit were used in a first-round RT-PCR, which was followed by a second-round multiplex PCR, size selection and purification. Libraries were sequenced paired-end with 100 bp reads on an Illumina HiSeq2000. The paper's processing steps were these. Reads were processed with SOAPnuke, discarding reads with adapters, uncalled bases, mean Phred below 15, or no exact constant-primer or identifier match. High-quality paired reads were merged with COPE v1.2.5. Each unique nucleotide sequence was treated as a clonotype, and MiTCR v1.1 was used to align the clonotypes to the IMGT TRB V, D and J references. The analysis was limited to V-J combinations with a frequency above 0.0001, which together covered roughly 99% of the repertoires. A TCR clonal expansion and chaos score per V-J combination was defined as the ratio of F50 clonal expansion to chaos observed in the TCRdist matrix. Features were reduced by Welch's t-statistics and random forest to approximately 13 V-J combinations, which fed a naive Bayes classifier. Thyroid-blood repertoire similarity was quantified with the Morisita-Horn index. TCRdb redid the processing of the public reads, applying fastp at Q25 and MiXCR, and retained in-frame beta chains. Every entry covers one CDR3 protein and lists the most common genes and DNA from its rows. The V and J calls follow TCRdb's processing rather than the paper's. This sample holds about 400,000 distinct CDR3 sequences; over 15% were observed only once. The ten largest clones capture roughly 7% of the sample.

Hyperthyroidism was considered stable if no progression to ophthalmopathy occurred within 18 months of follow-up. Hyperthyroidism patients were newly diagnosed, with disease duration under 2 months, and aged 18 to 65 years. Patients with other autoimmune diseases, uncontrolled infections, pregnancy or lactation were excluded from the study. Diagnosis relied on clinical symptoms, serum thyroxine, TRAb, thyroid ultrasound and orbital computed tomography. PBMCs were isolated from about 9 ml of fresh peripheral blood by Ficoll-Paque density gradient centrifugation. Total RNA was extracted using Trizol reagent, and RNA quality was checked on an Agilent 2100 Bioanalyzer. Turning to this clonotype: The clone's antigen remains unknown. No per-base quality is available; no much larger clone lies one base away.

Overall study outcomes, separate from this receptor: In validation, the model predicted ophthalmopathy progression with about 71% sensitivity and 72.22% specificity; 12 predicted patients were CT-confirmed with GO in a median of about 7.1 months. Most expanded thyroid clonotypes with a frequency above 0.001 also appeared in blood, which suggests that blood repertoires may reflect the immune response in the thyroid. No statistical method was used to predetermine the sample size, and group allocation was not hidden from the investigators. Ophthalmopathy was separated from stable hyperthyroidism by the 13-signature model with roughly 87% sensitivity and 81% to 84% specificity in cross-validation and with 80%/75% in the test set.

V loses 1 base, J loses 5 bases, and the germline ends lie 6 bases apart. There are 13 amino acids in the CDR3, from cysteine to phenylalanine inclusive. Left in the record is the CDR3 DNA by itself, 39 bases read in frame from the first base. In the germline V gene, CDR1 corresponds to SGHRS and CDR2 to YFSETQ. The specimen was peripheral blood. The receptor was isolated from a young woman with stable Graves' hyperthyroidism. Donor details come from another sample of the same person, matched by shared clones. This receptor chain uses TRBV5-1 and TRBJ2-2; the D gene is perhaps TRBD2, on 5 matching bases. The CDR3 sequence is CASSLWETGELFF. The nucleotides read TGCGCCAGCAGCTTGTGGGAGACCGGGGAGCTGTTTTTT.